This T cell receptor (beta chain) was sequenced for a study of blood T cell repertoires in COVID-19. Study in general: Whether acute or convalescent, the COVID-19 samples came from the United States, Italy and Spain. The analysed material was cDNA or gDNA that came from T cells, B-cell-depleted T cells, or PBMCs.

Original data processing: Reference gene primer amplification gave estimated nucleated cell counts. Assay used: immunoSEQ multiplex PCR; TCRdb lists only in-frame clones, some missing. D and trimming were read from the DNA, whereas the V and J calls and clone size are those reported in that table. The data contain 120,000 to 150,000 clones, approximately 92% of them seen just once; the ten biggest clones take up 2.5% to 3.5%. The CDR3 has 19 amino acids. CDR1 and CDR2 from the germline V gene are KGHSH and LQKENI. V lost 3 bases, J lost 4 bases, and 17 bases stayed unmatched. The chain has TRBV18 and TRBJ2-3; 9 bases are shared with TRBD1. Sequenced sample: peripheral blood. This clonotype originated in a woman aged 60-75 years with active COVID-19. The CDR3 coding sequence is TGTGCCAGCTCACCGAGGATCCTATACCGGGACAGGGACCCAGATACGCAGTATTTT. Its translation is CASSPRILYRDRDPDTQYF.